This T cell receptor beta chain was retrieved from a study of OX40 agonist ivuxolimab in advanced cancers. V lost 4 bases to trimming and J lost 3 bases; unmatched junction nucleotides: 2. The CDR3 spans 13 residues. Profiled with immunoSEQ multiplex PCR; TCRdb holds only in-frame clones, not every one. The profile shows about 64,000 clones, 84% of them singletons. The sequencing here drew on CD4+ or CD8+ T cells sorted from blood, taken in a trial of the OX40 agonist ivuxolimab. This chain uses TRBV7-1 with TRBJ2-7, with 8 nucleotides matching TRBD2. TRBV7-1 is labeled an ORF, and its function is uncertain. This receptor was taken from an adult with an advanced solid tumor such as melanoma, head and neck, liver or kidney cancer. Written as DNA, the CDR3 is TGTGCCAGCAGCTTACTAGCGGTCTACGAGCAGTACTTC. Translating it yields CASSLLAVYEQYF.